Detailed here is one T cell receptor (beta chain). The CDR3 sequence is 19 residues long. Germline lookup yields CDR1 MNHEY and CDR2 SVGAGI. Following a re-call of the 5' RACE reads, TCRdb has one entry per CDR3 protein and lacks DNA. The repertoire table contains about 110,000 distinct CDR3 sequences. The data stem from a study of T cells expressing NK-cell markers. This chain uses TRBV6-5 with TRBJ1-3. The TCR comes from a woman between 18 and 75 years old in good health. Material for sequencing was blood T cells: a sorted CD56 or NKG2C T cell subset, CD4+ or CD8+ T cells, or bulk PBMC T cells (not recorded which). Here the CDR3 reads CASSYSYYPGRHSGNTIYF.